The T cell receptor (beta chain) described here comes from a study of T-cell reconstitution after alpha-beta-depleted transplantation in children. V lost 0 bases and J lost 5, with 15 bases in between. CDR3 length: 16 residues. Per the germline V gene, CDR1 is KGHDR and CDR2 is SFDVKD. Study outcomes and limitations: Roughly two months post-transplant, alpha-beta T cells reportedly originated from several hundred graft clones that had expanded. Where some patients showed high TCRbeta diversity at day 60, it came from recipient T cells and thymic progenitors that had survived. Most T-cell counts and diversity one year after the transplant came from T cells that were newly produced.

A word on this clonotype: Antigen unknown.

TCRbeta library construction was performed incorporating unique molecular identifiers. TCRdb processed the PCR reads anew with MiXCR; each CDR3 protein has one entry. Of about 460,000 distinct CDR3 sequences in the sample, roughly 11% were seen once. The sample here was PBMCs, mostly from graft donor cells, taken 180 days after TCRalphabeta/CD19-depleted stem cell transplant. The chain has TRBV24-1 and TRBJ2-5, with D tentatively TRBD1 or TRBD2 (6 bases each). This sequence originates from a female patient aged 2-9 years who had a stem cell transplant for aplastic anemia, so the T cells may come from the graft donor. CDR3 sequence reads: CATSDLIGGRSETQYF. DNA for the CDR3: TGTGCCACCAGTGATTTGATTGGGGGGCGATCGGAGACCCAGTACTTC.